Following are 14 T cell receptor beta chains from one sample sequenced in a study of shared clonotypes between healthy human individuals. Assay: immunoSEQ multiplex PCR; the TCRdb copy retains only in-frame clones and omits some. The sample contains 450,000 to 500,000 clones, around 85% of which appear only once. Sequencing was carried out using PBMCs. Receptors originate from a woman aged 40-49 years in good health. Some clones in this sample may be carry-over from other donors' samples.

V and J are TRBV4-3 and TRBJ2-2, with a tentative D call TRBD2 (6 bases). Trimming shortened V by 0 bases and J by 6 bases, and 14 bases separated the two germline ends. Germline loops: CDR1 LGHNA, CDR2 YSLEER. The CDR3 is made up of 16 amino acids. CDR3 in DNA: TGCGCCAGCAGCCAAGATAGGGGAGGTCTATCCGGGGAGCTGTTTTTT. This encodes CASSQDRGGLSGELFF.

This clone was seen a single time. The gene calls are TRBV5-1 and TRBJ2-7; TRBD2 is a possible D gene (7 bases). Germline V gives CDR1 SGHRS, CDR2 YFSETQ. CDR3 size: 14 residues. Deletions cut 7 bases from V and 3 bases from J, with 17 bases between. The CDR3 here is CASRGAGPVYEQYF. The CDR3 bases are TGCGCCAGCCGGGGGGCGGGACCAGTCTACGAGCAGTACTTC. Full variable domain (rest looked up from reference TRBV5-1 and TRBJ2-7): KAGVTQTPRYLIKTRGQQVTLSCSPISGHRSVSWYQQTPGQGLQFLFEYFSETQRNKGNFPGRFSGRQFSNSRSEMNVSTLELGDSALYLCASRGAGPVYEQYFGPGTRLTVT.

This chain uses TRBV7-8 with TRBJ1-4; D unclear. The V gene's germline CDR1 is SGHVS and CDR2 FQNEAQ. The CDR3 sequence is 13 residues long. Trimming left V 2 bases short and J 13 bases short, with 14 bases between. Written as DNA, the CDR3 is TGTGCCAGCAGCTTACAGACCGAGGGAGGACTGTTTTTT. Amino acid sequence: CASSLQTEGGLFF.

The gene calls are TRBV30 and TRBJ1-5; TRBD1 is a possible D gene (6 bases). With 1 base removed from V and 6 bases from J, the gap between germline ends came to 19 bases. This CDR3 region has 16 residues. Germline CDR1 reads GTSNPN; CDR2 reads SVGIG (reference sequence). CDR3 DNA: TGTGCCTGGAGTGAACCAACAGGGTCGGTAATTCAGCCCCAGCATTTT. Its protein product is CAWSEPTGSVIQPQHF.

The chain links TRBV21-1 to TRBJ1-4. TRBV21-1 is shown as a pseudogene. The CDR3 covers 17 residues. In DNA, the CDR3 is TGTGCCAGCAGCAAAGCGGGGGGGGTGGAAGATCGTGGAAAACTGTTTTTT. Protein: CASSKAGGVEDRGKLFF.

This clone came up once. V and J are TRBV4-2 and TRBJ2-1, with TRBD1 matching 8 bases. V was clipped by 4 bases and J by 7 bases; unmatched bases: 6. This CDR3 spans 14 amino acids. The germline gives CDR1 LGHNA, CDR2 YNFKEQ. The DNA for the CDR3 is TGTGCCAGCAGCCTCCTCGACAGGGGTAATGAGCAGTTCTTC. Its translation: CASSLLDRGNEQFF.

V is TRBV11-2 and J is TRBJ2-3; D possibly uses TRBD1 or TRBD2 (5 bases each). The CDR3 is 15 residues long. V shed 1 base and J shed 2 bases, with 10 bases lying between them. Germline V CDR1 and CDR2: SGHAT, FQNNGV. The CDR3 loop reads CASSLGTGTTDTQYF. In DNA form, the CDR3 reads TGTGCCAGCAGCTTAGGCACCGGGACCACAGATACGCAGTATTTT.

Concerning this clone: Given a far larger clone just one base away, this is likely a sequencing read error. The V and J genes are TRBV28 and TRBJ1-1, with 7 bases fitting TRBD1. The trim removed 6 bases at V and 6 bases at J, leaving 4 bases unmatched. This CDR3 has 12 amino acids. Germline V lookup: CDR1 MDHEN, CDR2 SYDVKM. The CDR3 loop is CASSQGEAEAFF. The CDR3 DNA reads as TGTGCCAGCAGCCAGGGGGAGGCTGAAGCTTTCTTT.

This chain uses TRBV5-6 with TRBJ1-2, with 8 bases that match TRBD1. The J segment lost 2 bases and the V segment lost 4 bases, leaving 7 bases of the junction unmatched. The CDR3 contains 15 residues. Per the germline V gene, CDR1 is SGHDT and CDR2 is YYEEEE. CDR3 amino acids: CASSPWTGRNYGYTF. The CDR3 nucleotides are TGTGCCAGCAGCCCCTGGACAGGGCGGAACTATGGCTACACCTTC.

The CDR3 coding sequence is TGTGCCAGCAGTACGGGACTCACCTACGAGCAGTACTTC. Its protein is CASSTGLTYEQYF. This chain joins TRBV6-5 and TRBJ2-7; D is perhaps TRBD2 (6 bases). The CDR3 loop spans 13 amino acids. V was trimmed by 5 bases and J by 2 bases, leaving 10 bases between them. The germline CDR1 and CDR2 sequences are MNHEY and SVGAGI.

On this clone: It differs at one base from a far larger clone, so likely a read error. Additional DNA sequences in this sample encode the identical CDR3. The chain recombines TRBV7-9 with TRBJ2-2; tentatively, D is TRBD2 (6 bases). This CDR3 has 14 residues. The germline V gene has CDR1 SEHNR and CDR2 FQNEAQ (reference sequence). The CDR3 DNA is TGTGCCAGCAGCTTGGGCGGGAACACCGGTGAGCTGTTTTTT. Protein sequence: CASSLGGNTGELFF.

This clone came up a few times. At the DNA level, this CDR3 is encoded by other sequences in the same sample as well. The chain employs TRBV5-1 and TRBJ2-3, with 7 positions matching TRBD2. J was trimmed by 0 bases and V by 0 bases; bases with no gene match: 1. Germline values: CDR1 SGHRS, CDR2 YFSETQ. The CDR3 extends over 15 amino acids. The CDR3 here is CASSLVGGSTDTQYF. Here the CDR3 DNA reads TGCGCCAGCAGCTTGGTGGGGGGGAGCACAGATACGCAGTATTTT.

CDR3 amino acids: CASSLAGTEFSYEQYF. The CDR3 nucleotides are TGTGCCAGCAGCTTAGCGGGGACTGAATTCTCCTACGAGCAGTACTTC. This rearrangement joins TRBV7-8 to TRBJ2-7; weak D call: TRBD2 (6 bases). The CDR3 is 16 residues long. From germline, CDR1 is SGHVS and CDR2 FQNEAQ. Trimming took 0 bases from V and 0 from J, leaving 12 bases between them.

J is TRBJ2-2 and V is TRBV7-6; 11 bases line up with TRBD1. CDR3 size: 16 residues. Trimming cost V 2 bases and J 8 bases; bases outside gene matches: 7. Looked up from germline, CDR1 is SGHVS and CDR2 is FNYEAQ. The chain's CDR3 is CASSLRTGGAKGELFF. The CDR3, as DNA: TGTGCCAGCAGCTTAAGGACAGGGGGCGCGAAGGGGGAGCTGTTTTTT. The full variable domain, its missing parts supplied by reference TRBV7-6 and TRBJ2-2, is GAGVSQSPRYKVTKRGQDVALRCDPISGHVSLYWYRQALGQGPEFLTYFNYEAQQDKSGLPNDRFSAERPEGSISTLTIQRTEQRDSAMYRCASSLRTGGAKGELFFGEGSRLTVL.